The 11 T cell receptor beta chains reported below all come from one sample, sequenced in a study of blood T cell repertoires in COVID-19. Assay used: immunoSEQ multiplex PCR; TCRdb lists only in-frame clones, some missing. Altogether 300,000 to 400,000 clones are present, 80% to 90% being singletons, with the ten largest covering about 4.2%. Sequencing was performed on PBMCs or T cells enriched from blood (not recorded which). The receptor source for this set is a woman between 40 and 55 years old with acute COVID-19.

The sample holds one count of this clone. This chain uses TRBV7-3 with TRBJ2-2; 9 bases are a match to TRBD2. The CDR3 totals 16 residues. V shed 0 bases, J shed 4 bases, and the junction held 3 bases outside the gene matches. Germline CDR1 SGHTA, CDR2 FQGTGA. DNA for the CDR3: TGTGCCAGCAGCTTAACGGGCGGGAGGGGCACCGGGGAGCTGTTTTTT. This translates into CASSLTGGRGTGELFF.

V gene TRBV2 combines with J gene TRBJ2-2, with 7 bases that match TRBD1. Germline V gene data show CDR1 as SNHLY and CDR2 as FYNNEI. This CDR3 spans 14 amino acids. Unmatched junction bases numbered 6, after V lost 6 bases and J lost 5 bases. The CDR3 DNA is TGTGCCAGCAGACCCGGGACAGTTACCGGGGAGCTGTTTTTT. This encodes CASRPGTVTGELFF.

The rearrangement links TRBV6-5 to TRBJ2-5, with D perhaps matching TRBD2 (6 bases). This CDR3 contains 15 residues. Germline-derived CDR1 and CDR2 are MNHEY and SVGAGI. Trimming shortened V by 5 bases and J by 2 bases, and 15 bases separated the two germline ends. The CDR3 protein is CASSPLSGPQETQYF. The CDR3 DNA reads TGTGCCAGCAGTCCCCTAAGCGGGCCACAAGAGACCCAGTACTTC.

The V call is TRBV5-1, the J call TRBJ1-1; 7 positions match TRBD1. The CDR3 length is 15 residues. V was pared by 1 base and J by 6 bases, with 9 bases of the junction left unmatched. In germline, CDR1 is SGHRS, CDR2 YFSETQ. CDR3 bases: TGCGCCAGCAGCTTGACAGGGGTCATGTCTGCTGAAGCTTTCTTT. This gives the protein CASSLTGVMSAEAFF.

On this clone itself: Other DNA sequences within the sample encode an identical CDR3. The V gene is TRBV5-5, the J gene TRBJ2-1; D ambiguous. Germline V gives CDR1 SGHKS, CDR2 YYEKEE (reference sequence). Trimming removed 4 bases at V and 9 bases at J, with 11 bases between. The CDR3 is 12 residues long. The CDR3 loop reads CASSLVRGEQFF. CDR3 nucleotides: TGTGCCAGCAGCCTCGTGCGCGGTGAGCAGTTCTTC.

The V call is TRBV29-1, the J call TRBJ2-1; 8 bases are shared with TRBD2. V shed 8 bases and J 9 bases; nucleotides not matched to a gene: 12. CDR1 is SQVTM, CDR2 ANQGSEA, per germline. The CDR3 is 13 residues long. The CDR3 DNA reads TGCAGCATGGATGGCGGGAGGACGGGTGAGCAGTTCTTC. Residues: CSMDGGRTGEQFF.

This clone was recorded at least ten times. The chain employs TRBV27 and TRBJ1-6; 7 bases map to TRBD1. The V gene end was trimmed by 3 bases and the J gene end by 10 bases; junction bases not matched to a gene: 9. The CDR3 runs 15 residues. Germline lookup yields CDR1 MNHEY and CDR2 SMNVEV (reference sequence). The CDR3 loop is CASSLGDSEVSPLHF. The CDR3 DNA reads TGTGCCAGCAGTTTGGGGGACAGTGAGGTCTCACCCCTCCACTTT.

The V gene is TRBV4-2, the J gene TRBJ1-2, with 8 bases fitting TRBD1. J gave up 5 bases and V 0 bases, and 8 bases lay outside the gene matches. This CDR3 is 16 amino acids long. The germline gives CDR1 LGHNA, CDR2 YNFKEQ. CDR3 region: CASSQEIAGQGYGYTF. The DNA of the CDR3 is TGTGCCAGCAGCCAAGAAATCGCCGGACAGGGATATGGCTACACCTTC.

This sequence joins TRBV2 and TRBJ1-5; TRBD1 matches 8 bases. The CDR3 loop spans 14 amino acids. Looked up from germline, CDR1 is SNHLY and CDR2 is FYNNEI. Unmatched junction bases numbered 4, after V lost 7 bases and J lost 2 bases. The CDR3 loop is CASTSGQGNQPQHF. CDR3 coding DNA: TGTGCCAGCACTTCGGGACAGGGCAATCAGCCCCAGCATTTT.

This clone was recorded only once. The chain is built from TRBV15 and TRBJ2-1, with 8 bases that match TRBD2. Looked up from germline, CDR1 is LNHNV and CDR2 is YYDKDF (reference sequence). V trimming: 3 bases; J trimming: 8 bases; junction bases outside the gene matches: 9. The CDR3 consists of 15 residues. CDR3 loop: CATSRLSGRSDEQFF. As DNA, the CDR3 is TGTGCCACCAGCAGGTTAAGCGGGAGAAGTGATGAGCAGTTCTTC.

The chain recombines TRBV7-2 with TRBJ2-5; 10 positions agree with TRBD1. Looked up from germline, CDR1 is SGHTA and CDR2 is FQGNSA. Trimming cost V 4 bases and J 6 bases; bases outside gene matches: 5. The CDR3 contains 14 residues. CDR3 protein: CASSWGGQGKTQYF. The CDR3 nucleotides are TGTGCCAGCAGCTGGGGGGGACAGGGGAAGACCCAGTACTTC.